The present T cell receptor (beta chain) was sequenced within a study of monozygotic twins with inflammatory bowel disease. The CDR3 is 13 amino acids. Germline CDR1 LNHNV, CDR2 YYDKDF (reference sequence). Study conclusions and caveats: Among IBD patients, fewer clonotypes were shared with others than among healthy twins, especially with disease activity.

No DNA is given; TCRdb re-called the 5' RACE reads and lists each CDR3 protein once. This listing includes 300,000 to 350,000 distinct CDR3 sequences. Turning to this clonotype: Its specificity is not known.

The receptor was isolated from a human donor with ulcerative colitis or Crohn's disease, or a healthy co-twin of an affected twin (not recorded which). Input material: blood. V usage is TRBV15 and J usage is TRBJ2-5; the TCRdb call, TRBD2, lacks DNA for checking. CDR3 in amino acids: CATSAGGTETQYF.